Sequencing of this TCR beta chain was carried out in a study of blood T cell repertoires in COVID-19 (dated by TCRdb to the early 2020s). In the study overall: Samples from collaborators originated in the United States, Italy and Spain and spanned both the acute and convalescent phases of COVID-19. The prospective study material was composed of cDNA or gDNA derived from T cells, B-cell-depleted T cells, or PBMCs. Deeply sampled blood TCRbeta repertoires from subjects exposed to, actively infected with, or recovered from COVID-19 were included in the dataset. A freely available public database, intended as a resource for researchers studying the immune response to SARS-CoV-2, is where the repertoires were released. The samples were drawn from the first 160 participants of the ongoing ImmuneRACE study and from under 1,500 subjects provided by 6 global collaborators. Nearly every sample came with metadata listing a de-identified subject ID, COVID-19 status, age in years and sex. Where HLA class I and class II types were available, the types were taken from metadata supplied by the sample provider, not from assay-based typing.

General study outcomes and caveats: The amount of clinical and demographic metadata varied by source and participant and was provided uncurated.

The immunoSEQ Assay, a bias-controlled multiplex PCR, was used to amplify TCRbeta CDR3 regions from genomic DNA. Per the original workflow: The number of nucleated cells in each sample was estimated from the amplification of reference gene primers within the assay. To quantify the absolute abundance of each unique TCRbeta CDR3 rearrangement, sequence reads were collapsed and filtered. For each sample, productive Simpson clonality was calculated by taking the square root of Simpson's diversity index across productive rearrangements. TCRdb stores this immuneACCESS table with in-frame sequences only. Part of the clones is absent; in the studies checked, under half of the shortfall reflects unresolved V genes, and no reason is known for the rest. Clone size and V and J calls were adopted from that table, with D and trimming inferred from the DNA. The sample table contains about 150,000 clones; only one count was recorded for around four fifths of them. Clones ranked in the top ten supply 6.2% of the sample.

Concerning this clone: What this receptor recognizes is not known. Per-base quality was not reported, and no clone a single base away is much larger than it.

In the prospective study, participants were roughly 18 to 95 years old, resided in fewer than 25 geographic areas of the United States, and were enrolled through a virtual design. In the prospective study, cohorts were assigned on the basis of participant-reported clinical history obtained from a screening survey and a study questionnaire. Recovered participants in ImmuneRACE Cohort 3 were defined by two consecutive negative NP/OP PCR tests, clearance by a healthcare professional, or resolution of symptoms. Each participant in the prospective study had whole blood, serum and a nasopharyngeal or oropharyngeal swab collected by mobile phlebotomists. Prospective study participants could optionally give additional blood draws and questionnaires over an approximately 2-month period. Before DNA extraction, blood samples from the prospective study were shipped at room temperature or frozen. The sequencing input was PBMCs or T cells enriched from blood (not recorded which). The TCR sequence derives from a woman aged 40 to 50 who had recovered from COVID-19.

Here is the DNA: TGTGCCAGCAGCCAACAGGGACTAGAGCCAGGCGAGCAGTACTTC. Its protein reads: CASSQQGLEPGEQYF. The chain is assembled from TRBV3-1 (or the pseudogene TRBV3-2) and TRBJ2-7, with TRBD2 matching 8 junction bases. From a lookup of the germline V gene (reference sequence), CDR1 and CDR2 are LGHDT and YNNKEL. There are 15 amino acids in the CDR3, from cysteine to phenylalanine inclusive. Just CDR3 DNA is preserved here, 45 bases in frame from base 1. The germline V and J ends show losses of 2 bases and 6 bases respectively, and no gene match explains 9 bases of the junction.